Below are 20 T cell receptor beta chains sequenced from a single sample in a study of PD-1 blockade in classical Hodgkin lymphoma. TCRdb keeps only in-frame clones here, not all; method: immunoSEQ multiplex PCR. The data contain around 18,000 clones, just over 70% of them singletons. Time point specified: cycle 4 day 1 (C4D1), after 6 weeks of nivolumab. Relapses following autologous stem cell transplantation were seen in all patients, with brentuximab vedotin exposure varying. Researchers report purifying CD4+ T cells from thawed PBMCs by magnetic negative selection. Source: CD4+ T cells from blood, taken before the fourth cycle of nivolumab. All receptors come from a human donor with classical Hodgkin lymphoma.

V is TRBV21-1 and J is TRBJ1-2; the DNA was not compared with TRBD1, the D call given in the table. TRBV21-1 is termed a pseudogene. CDR3 length: 13 residues. In DNA, the CDR3 is TGTGCCAGCAAGGTCAGGGGGCTGAATGGCTACACCTTC. Residues: CASKVRGLNGYTF.

The DNA for the CDR3 is TGCGCCAGCAGCTTGGATGGCCCGGGGGTGTATGGCTACACCTTC. This gives the protein CASSLDGPGVYGYTF. The genes are TRBV5-1 and TRBJ1-2; possible D gene TRBD1, 5 bases. V lost 0 bases, J lost 5 bases, and 14 bases lay in between. CDR1 and CDR2 from the germline V gene are SGHRS and YFSETQ. This CDR3 is built from 15 residues.

The chain employs TRBV5-1 and TRBJ2-5; possibly TRBD2 for D (7 bases). The CDR3 contains 15 residues. The V and J ends lost 5 bases and 5 bases respectively, with 19 bases between them. Germline V gene data show CDR1 as SGHRS and CDR2 as YFSETQ. The CDR3 reads CASRGLTGGAETQYF. Written as DNA, the CDR3 is TGCGCCAGCAGAGGATTGACGGGGGGCGCGGAGACCCAGTACTTC.

This sequence joins TRBV2 and TRBJ1-2, with no clear D. The V and J ends lost 6 bases and 1 base respectively, with 12 bases between them. The CDR3 spans 14 residues. CDR1 and CDR2 (germline): SNHLY, FYNNEI. CDR3 coding DNA: TGTGCCAGCAGCCTCGAAGGGTATAACTATGGCTACACCTTC. Encoded protein: CASSLEGYNYGYTF.

The rearrangement uses TRBV7-2 and TRBJ1-1; no clear D gene. CDR3 length: 13 residues. From germline, CDR1 is SGHTA and CDR2 FQGNSA. V was shortened by 3 bases and J by 2 bases, with 7 bases between the two germline ends. Written as DNA, the CDR3 is TGTGCCAGCAGCTTTGAATTTAACACTGAAGCTTTCTTT. Translated: CASSFEFNTEAFF.

This chain uses TRBV7-9 with TRBJ1-1, with TRBD1 matching over 8 bases. The ends lost 3 bases at V and 0 bases at J; junction bases unmatched: 3. From germline, CDR1 is SEHNR and CDR2 FQNEAQ (reference sequence). The CDR3 is 15 residues long. The CDR3, as DNA: TGTGCCAGCAGCTTGCAGGGGGCCCTGAACACTGAAGCTTTCTTT. Its translation is CASSLQGALNTEAFF.

The CDR3 DNA sequence: TGTGCCAGCAGCTTAACTGCCGGGATCACCGGGGAGCTGTTTTTT. It yields the protein CASSLTAGITGELFF. The chain links TRBV7-2 to TRBJ2-2; D is possibly TRBD2 (5 bases). Germline-derived CDR1 and CDR2 are SGHTA and FQGNSA. The CDR3 loop spans 15 amino acids. Trimming pared 2 bases from V and 4 bases from J, leaving 11 bases between.

This clone was seen more than once but under ten times. V gene TRBV7-2 combines with J gene TRBJ2-3; 7 bases agree with TRBD2. The V gene's germline CDR1 is SGHTA and CDR2 FQGNSA. The CDR3 spans 12 residues. V was pared by 10 bases and J by 7 bases, with 8 bases of the junction left unmatched. In nucleotides, the CDR3 is TGTGCCACCGGGGGGACGGGCAATACGCAGTATTTT. It translates to CATGGTGNTQYF.

This clone was seen only a few times. This chain joins TRBV5-1 and TRBJ2-3, with TRBD2 matching over 15 bases. The germline CDR1 and CDR2 sequences are SGHRS and YFSETQ. The CDR3 is made up of 16 amino acids. V lost 5 bases, J lost 4 bases, and 5 bases stayed unmatched. In nucleotides, the CDR3 is TGCGCCAGCAGACTGGGACTAGCGGGAGGCTCAGATACGCAGTATTTT. Protein sequence: CASRLGLAGGSDTQYF.

The rearrangement links TRBV2 to TRBJ2-7; a possible D gene is TRBD2 (6 bases). Between the trimmed V and J ends, which lost 6 bases and 3 bases, there was a span of 15 bases. The CDR3 has 14 amino acids. Germline CDR1 SNHLY, CDR2 FYNNEI. The CDR3 reads CASSAGRGVYEQYF. The CDR3 nucleotides are TGTGCCAGCAGCGCTGGTCGCGGGGTCTACGAGCAGTACTTC. Full variable domain (missing parts from reference TRBV2 and TRBJ2-7): EPEVTQTPSHQVTQMGQEVILRCVPISNHLYFYWYRQILGQKVEFLVSFYNNEISEKSEIFDDQFSVERPDGSNFTLKIRSTKLEDSAMYFCASSAGRGVYEQYFGPGTRLTVT.

This chain links TRBV5-4 with TRBJ2-1; 7 nucleotides align to TRBD2. In germline, CDR1 is SGHNT, CDR2 YYREEE (reference sequence). Trimming removed 4 bases from V and 8 bases from J; junction bases left unmatched: 3. The CDR3 runs to 12 residues. In nucleotides, the CDR3 is TGTGCCAGCAGCGCGGCGGGGGATGAGCAGTTCTTC. Residues: CASSAAGDEQFF.

This clone was counted only a few times. The chain uses TRBV7-3 and TRBJ2-7; D perhaps matches TRBD2 (6 bases). The CDR3 covers 14 residues. V was pared by 2 bases and J by 3 bases, with 11 bases between. CDR1 and CDR2 (germline): SGHTA, FQGTGA. The CDR3 region has the DNA TGTGCCAGCAGCTTAGGAGGGGTAAACTACGAGCAGTACTTC. This gives the protein CASSLGGVNYEQYF.

The J gene is TRBJ2-7, the V gene TRBV21-1; the table's TRBD1 call for D was not verified on the DNA. TRBV21-1 is deemed a pseudogene. This CDR3 region has 12 residues. The chain's CDR3 is CASTTGGNEQYF. The CDR3 region has the DNA TGTGCCAGCACCACAGGGGGCAACGAGCAGTACTTC.

The chain joins TRBV9 to TRBJ2-5; tentative D call: TRBD2 (6 bases). The CDR3 spans 15 residues. Germline V gene lookup returns CDR1 SGDLS and CDR2 YYNGEE. Between the trimmed V and J ends, which lost 4 bases and 1 base, there was a span of 14 bases. CDR3 DNA: TGTGCCAGCAGCCAAGGAGGGAGCAGCCAAGAGACCCAGTACTTC. This gives the protein CASSQGGSSQETQYF.

V usage is TRBV7-2 and J usage is TRBJ2-5, with 14 nucleotides matching TRBD2. This CDR3 is built from 16 residues. Per germline, CDR1 SGHTA and CDR2 FQGNSA. V shed 4 bases and J 5 bases; nucleotides not matched to a gene: 6. DNA for the CDR3: TGTGCCAGCAGCTACTTGACTAGCGGGAGGGGGGAGACCCAGTACTTC. Translation gives CASSYLTSGRGETQYF.

This clone has just one count. The chain carries TRBV2 and TRBJ1-4; D is ambiguous. Per germline, CDR1 SNHLY and CDR2 FYNNEI. Trimming took off 6 bases at V and 3 bases at J, with 14 bases between the two ends. The length of the CDR3 is 15 residues. The CDR3 DNA reads TGTGCCAGCAGCAAGACACTGCAAGCTAATGAAAAACTGTTTTTT. This sequence encodes CASSKTLQANEKLFF.

The chain combines TRBV13 with TRBJ1-2, with TRBD1 identical over 7 bases. The V and J ends lost 5 bases and 4 bases, in that order; junction bases with no gene match: 7. The V gene's germline CDR1 is PRHDT and CDR2 FYEKMQ (reference sequence). This CDR3 is 14 amino acids long. CDR3 amino acids: CASSHRGLVYGYTF. CDR3 nucleotides: TGTGCCAGCAGCCACAGGGGACTCGTCTATGGCTACACCTTC. Full variable domain (remainder filled in from reference TRBV13 and TRBJ1-2): AAGVIQSPRHLIKEKRETATLKCYPIPRHDTVYWYQQGPGQDPQFLISFYEKMQSDKGSIPDRFSAQQFSDYHSELNMSSLELGDSALYFCASSHRGLVYGYTFGSGTRLTVV.

The CDR3 DNA reads as TGTGCCAGCAAACAGGGAGTCTATGGCTACACCTTC. The encoded protein is CASKQGVYGYTF. The chain couples TRBV28 to TRBJ1-2; tentative D call: TRBD1 (6 bases). CDR1 and CDR2 from the germline V gene are MDHEN and SYDVKM. There are 12 residues in the CDR3. The V end was cut by 7 bases, the J end by 4 bases, with 10 bases between.

The chain has TRBV19 and TRBJ1-5, with D perhaps matching TRBD1 (5 bases). Germline V lookup: CDR1 LNHDA, CDR2 SQIVND (reference sequence). The V end was cut by 5 bases, the J end by 0 bases, with 14 bases between. The CDR3 covers 16 residues. CDR3 amino acids: CASSPRWGNSNQPQHF. CDR3 nucleotide sequence: TGTGCCAGTAGTCCCAGATGGGGGAATAGCAATCAGCCCCAGCATTTT.

The chain uses TRBV7-9 and TRBJ1-2, with 8 bases matching TRBD1. Losses at the gene ends were 5 bases for V and 0 bases for J; bases not matched to a gene: 2. The CDR3 sequence is 14 residues long. Germline CDR1 is SEHNR and CDR2 is FQNEAQ (reference sequence). The CDR3 protein is CASSQDRANYGYTF. The DNA for the CDR3 is TGTGCCAGCAGCCAGGACAGGGCTAACTATGGCTACACCTTC.